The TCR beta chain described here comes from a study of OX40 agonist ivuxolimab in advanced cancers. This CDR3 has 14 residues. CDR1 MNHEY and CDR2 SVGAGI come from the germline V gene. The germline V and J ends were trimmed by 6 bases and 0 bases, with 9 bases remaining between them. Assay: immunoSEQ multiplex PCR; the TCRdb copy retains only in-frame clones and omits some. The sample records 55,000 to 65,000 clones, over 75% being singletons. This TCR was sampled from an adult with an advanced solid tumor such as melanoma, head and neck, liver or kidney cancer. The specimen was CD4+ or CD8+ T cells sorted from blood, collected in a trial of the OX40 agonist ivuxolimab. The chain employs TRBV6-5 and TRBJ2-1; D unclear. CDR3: CASSPSGSYNEQFF. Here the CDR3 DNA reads TGTGCCAGCAGCCCCTCTGGCTCCTACAATGAGCAGTTCTTC.